This is a list of T cell receptor beta chains from one sample in a study of blood T cell repertoires in COVID-19. Sequencing used immunoSEQ multiplex PCR; TCRdb keeps in-frame clones, though not all of them. Of roughly 250,000 clones in the sample, roughly 80% are singletons; the top ten hold roughly 4.9%. Sequencing was carried out using peripheral blood. These receptors came from a woman of 80 years or more with active or convalescent COVID-19. Each CDR3 is given with its conserved first and last residue. The order of the fields is J gene, V gene, D gene, clone size, CDR3 DNA, CDR3 protein. The D gene is left open where the match is weak. Some rows mark clone size as missing; the rest say once, few, many or name a class of expanded clone.

J gene: TRBJ2-2
V gene: TRBV19
D gene: TRBD1
clone size: once
CDR3 DNA: TGTGCCAGTAGAGTGACAGGGGCCACCGGGGAGCTGTTTTTT
CDR3 protein: CASRVTGATGELFF

J gene: TRBJ2-3
V gene: TRBV11-2
D gene: NA
clone size: NA
CDR3 DNA: TGTGCCAGCAGCTTATGGGCGGGGATAACAGATACGCAGTATTTT
CDR3 protein: CASSLWAGITDTQYF

J gene: TRBJ1-1
V gene: TRBV10-3
D gene: TRBD1
clone size: NA
CDR3 DNA: TGTGCCATCAGGCGAACCACAGGGGCTACCAATGAAGCTTTCTTT
CDR3 protein: CAIRRTTGATNEAFF

J gene: TRBJ2-2
V gene: TRBV28
D gene: NA
clone size: NA
CDR3 DNA: TGTGCCACCGACACCCCCGGGAACACCGGGGAGCTGTTTTTT
CDR3 protein: CATDTPGNTGELFF

J gene: TRBJ2-2
V gene: TRBV19
D gene: TRBD2
clone size: once
CDR3 DNA: TGTGCCAGTAGTCGGACTAGCGGGAGTCCCGTACGGACCGGGGAGCTGTTTTTT
CDR3 protein: CASSRTSGSPVRTGELFF

J gene: TRBJ1-2
V gene: TRBV3-1/TRBV3-2
D gene: NA
clone size: few
CDR3 DNA: TGTGCCAGCAGCCAAGATCACGGCTATGGCTACACCTTC
CDR3 protein: CASSQDHGYGYTF

J gene: TRBJ1-4
V gene: TRBV1
D gene: NA
clone size: NA
CDR3 DNA: TGCACCAGCAGCCAAGAGAGCTGGGACAGGGGGGAAAAACTGTTTTTT
CDR3 protein: CTSSQESWDRGEKLFF

J gene: TRBJ2-7
V gene: TRBV6-5
D gene: TRBD1
clone size: NA
CDR3 DNA: TGTGCCAGCAAATCCATGGACAGGGTCTCCTACGAGCAGTACTTC
CDR3 protein: CASKSMDRVSYEQYF

J gene: TRBJ1-3
V gene: TRBV7-2
D gene: NA
clone size: NA
CDR3 DNA: TGTGCCAGCACCTTGGGGGGAACAGCGCCTGGAAACACCATATATTTT
CDR3 protein: CASTLGGTAPGNTIYF

J gene: TRBJ2-4
V gene: TRBV5-6
D gene: NA
clone size: NA
CDR3 DNA: TGTGCCAGCAGCTCGAGCGGGGCCAAAAACATTCAGTACTTC
CDR3 protein: CASSSSGAKNIQYF

J gene: TRBJ1-4
V gene: TRBV2
D gene: NA
clone size: NA
CDR3 DNA: TGTGCCAGCACTAGGGGAGGACTTAATGAAAAACTGTTTTTT
CDR3 protein: CASTRGGLNEKLFF

J gene: TRBJ1-1
V gene: TRBV10-2
D gene: NA
clone size: few
CDR3 DNA: TGCGCCAGCAGTGATTCGGTTAGCTTAACTGAAGCTTTCTTT
CDR3 protein: CASSDSVSLTEAFF

J gene: TRBJ2-5
V gene: TRBV18
D gene: NA
clone size: once
CDR3 DNA: TGTGCCAGCTCCCGACCCCTAGGGGACCAAGAGACCCAGTACTTC
CDR3 protein: CASSRPLGDQETQYF

J gene: TRBJ1-2
V gene: TRBV27
D gene: TRBD1
clone size: NA
CDR3 DNA: TGTGCCAGCAGTCCTTACGCTTGGGGACAGGGGGCGCGTGGCTACACCTTC
CDR3 protein: CASSPYAWGQGARGYTF

J gene: TRBJ2-7
V gene: TRBV3-1/TRBV3-2
D gene: TRBD1
clone size: NA
CDR3 DNA: TGTGCCAGCAGCTTCACGACAGGGGGCGGGTACGAGCAGTACTTC
CDR3 protein: CASSFTTGGGYEQYF

J gene: TRBJ2-4
V gene: TRBV4-1
D gene: TRBD2
clone size: NA
CDR3 DNA: TGCGCCAGCAGCCAAGCCGCAGCTAGCGGAAACATTCAGTACTTC
CDR3 protein: CASSQAAASGNIQYF

J gene: TRBJ1-2
V gene: TRBV18
D gene: TRBD1
clone size: NA
CDR3 DNA: TGTGCCAGCTCATTCGGACAGGGAGAGGGCTACACCTTC
CDR3 protein: CASSFGQGEGYTF

J gene: TRBJ1-5
V gene: TRBV28
D gene: TRBD1
clone size: NA
CDR3 DNA: TGTGCCAGCAGTTTGGTCACAGGGGCCCCAGGGCCCCAGCATTTT
CDR3 protein: CASSLVTGAPGPQHF

J gene: TRBJ1-4
V gene: TRBV27
D gene: TRBD1
clone size: NA
CDR3 DNA: TGTGCCAGCAGTATAAGGGGACAGCAGACGAATGAAAAACTGTTTTTT
CDR3 protein: CASSIRGQQTNEKLFF

J gene: TRBJ2-5
V gene: TRBV5-1
D gene: NA
clone size: NA
CDR3 DNA: TGCGCCAGCAGCTTGTCGGGGGACCAAGAGACCCAGTACTTC
CDR3 protein: CASSLSGDQETQYF

J gene: TRBJ2-1
V gene: TRBV7-9
D gene: TRBD2
clone size: NA
CDR3 DNA: TGTGCCAGCAGCTTCGATCTAGCGGGAGGAGGCAATGAGCAGTTCTTC
CDR3 protein: CASSFDLAGGGNEQFF

J gene: TRBJ1-1
V gene: TRBV14
D gene: TRBD1
clone size: NA
CDR3 DNA: TGTCCAAGCACCGGGCGACAGGGCATTCCTGAAGCTTTCTTT
CDR3 protein: CPSTGRQGIPEAFF

J gene: TRBJ1-5
V gene: TRBV28
D gene: NA
clone size: once
CDR3 DNA: TGTGCCAGCAGTTCCGGGCAGGGGCAGAATCAGCCCCAGCATTTT
CDR3 protein: CASSSGQGQNQPQHF

J gene: TRBJ1-5
V gene: TRBV18
D gene: NA
clone size: NA
CDR3 DNA: TGTGCCAGCTCTGGGGGCAGCAATCAGCCCCAGCATTTT
CDR3 protein: CASSGGSNQPQHF

J gene: TRBJ2-7
V gene: TRBV6-5
D gene: NA
clone size: NA
CDR3 DNA: TGTGCCAGCAGGGACGGCACAGGAAAATACGAGCAGTACTTC
CDR3 protein: CASRDGTGKYEQYF

J gene: TRBJ2-1
V gene: TRBV29-1
D gene: NA
clone size: once
CDR3 DNA: TGCAGCGTTGAGGGTAGGGGCCTTAGAGATGAGCAGTTCTTC
CDR3 protein: CSVEGRGLRDEQFF

J gene: TRBJ2-1
V gene: TRBV28
D gene: TRBD2
clone size: NA
CDR3 DNA: TGTGCCATCCAGAGGGGACTAGCGCTCAATGAGCAGTTCTTC
CDR3 protein: CAIQRGLALNEQFF

J gene: TRBJ2-1
V gene: TRBV6-5
D gene: TRBD1
clone size: NA
CDR3 DNA: TGTGCCAGCAGGGGCGGACAGGGGCCTTACAATGAGCAGTTCTTC
CDR3 protein: CASRGGQGPYNEQFF

J gene: TRBJ2-3
V gene: TRBV5-1
D gene: NA
clone size: NA
CDR3 DNA: TGCGCCAGCAGCTACGGGAGTGGTACAGATACGCAGTATTTT
CDR3 protein: CASSYGSGTDTQYF

J gene: TRBJ1-6
V gene: TRBV2
D gene: NA
clone size: NA
CDR3 DNA: TGTGCCAGCAATTTCGCGGGCGACTATAATTCACCCCTCCACTTT
CDR3 protein: CASNFAGDYNSPLHF

J gene: TRBJ2-1
V gene: TRBV18
D gene: NA
clone size: NA
CDR3 DNA: TGTGCCAGCTCTGTAGCGTATGGCGAATTGAATGAGCAGTTCTTC
CDR3 protein: CASSVAYGELNEQFF

J gene: TRBJ2-3
V gene: TRBV21-1
D gene: NA
clone size: NA
CDR3 DNA: TGTGCCAGCAGCAAAGCCCGTGGGGAGCGTCATAGAGATACGCAGTATTTT
CDR3 protein: CASSKARGERHRDTQYF

J gene: TRBJ2-1
V gene: TRBV6-6
D gene: TRBD2
clone size: NA
CDR3 DNA: TGTGCCAGCAGTCGACTAGCGGGAGGGCCGGGAAATGAGCAGTTCTTC
CDR3 protein: CASSRLAGGPGNEQFF

J gene: TRBJ2-1
V gene: TRBV5-1
D gene: NA
clone size: NA
CDR3 DNA: TGCGCCAGCAGCTGGACCGGGATACTACACGATGAGCAGTTCTTC
CDR3 protein: CASSWTGILHDEQFF

J gene: TRBJ2-1
V gene: TRBV10-3
D gene: TRBD2
clone size: NA
CDR3 DNA: TGTGCCATCAGTGATACCGGGGGGGCATATGAGCAGTTCTTC
CDR3 protein: CAISDTGGAYEQFF

J gene: TRBJ2-3
V gene: TRBV6-5
D gene: TRBD2
clone size: NA
CDR3 DNA: TGTGCCAGCAGTTCCTGGACTAGCGGTTCGGATACGCAGTATTTT
CDR3 protein: CASSSWTSGSDTQYF

J gene: TRBJ2-2
V gene: TRBV5-1
D gene: TRBD1
clone size: NA
CDR3 DNA: TGCGCCAGCAGCAAAGGGGACAGAACAAACACCGGGGAGCTGTTTTTT
CDR3 protein: CASSKGDRTNTGELFF

J gene: TRBJ2-5
V gene: TRBV5-1
D gene: NA
clone size: NA
CDR3 DNA: TGCGCCAGCAGCTTGGATCGGGTTGGAGAGACCCAGTACTTC
CDR3 protein: CASSLDRVGETQYF

J gene: TRBJ2-3
V gene: TRBV11-2
D gene: TRBD2
clone size: NA
CDR3 DNA: TGTGCCAGCAGCAAAGGGGCGGGGGACACAGATACGCAGTATTTT
CDR3 protein: CASSKGAGDTDTQYF

J gene: TRBJ2-1
V gene: TRBV3-1/TRBV3-2
D gene: TRBD2
clone size: NA
CDR3 DNA: TGTGCCAGCAGCCAAGATAGCGGGGCTCTTAATGAGCAGTTCTTC
CDR3 protein: CASSQDSGALNEQFF

J gene: TRBJ1-1
V gene: TRBV28
D gene: NA
clone size: once
CDR3 DNA: TGTGCCAGCAGGACCCCCGGGGGGGTGAACACTGAAGCTTTCTTT
CDR3 protein: CASRTPGGVNTEAFF

J gene: TRBJ2-7
V gene: TRBV28
D gene: TRBD1
clone size: few
CDR3 DNA: TGTGCCAGCAGTTTTCGTCACAGGGGGATTGGCGAGCAGTACTTC
CDR3 protein: CASSFRHRGIGEQYF

J gene: TRBJ2-5
V gene: TRBV5-1
D gene: NA
clone size: once
CDR3 DNA: TGCGCCAGCAGCTTGGCCGATGCGGCCCAAGAGACCCAGTACTTC
CDR3 protein: CASSLADAAQETQYF

J gene: TRBJ2-7
V gene: TRBV19
D gene: TRBD1
clone size: NA
CDR3 DNA: TGTGCCAGTAGACCACCCCGCGGACAGGGAAGGATAATCTCCTACGAGCAGTACTTC
CDR3 protein: CASRPPRGQGRIISYEQYF

J gene: TRBJ2-1
V gene: TRBV9
D gene: TRBD2
clone size: NA
CDR3 DNA: TGTGCCAGCAGCGTAGCCCCGTCTTGGCGGGAGGATGAGCAGTTCTTC
CDR3 protein: CASSVAPSWREDEQFF

J gene: TRBJ1-1
V gene: TRBV5-4
D gene: NA
clone size: few
CDR3 DNA: TGTGCCAGCAGCTTGGACAGGGTTGGTGTAATGAACACTGAAGCTTTCTTT
CDR3 protein: CASSLDRVGVMNTEAFF

J gene: TRBJ1-2
V gene: TRBV19
D gene: NA
clone size: few
CDR3 DNA: TGTGCCAGTAGGACGGCGGGCGCCGGCGGTGGCTACACCTTC
CDR3 protein: CASRTAGAGGGYTF

J gene: TRBJ1-1
V gene: TRBV13
D gene: TRBD1
clone size: NA
CDR3 DNA: TGTGCCAGCAGCCCGACTGGGGGGACAGGGCGGATGGTTGCTTTCTTT
CDR3 protein: CASSPTGGTGRMVAFF

J gene: TRBJ2-7
V gene: TRBV28
D gene: NA
clone size: NA
CDR3 DNA: TGTGCCAGCAGTCCCAGACAGGACGAGCAGTACTTC
CDR3 protein: CASSPRQDEQYF

J gene: TRBJ1-6
V gene: TRBV6-6
D gene: NA
clone size: NA
CDR3 DNA: TGTGCCAGCAGTCGATCGGGAGGCATAGGTATCTCCTATAATTCACCCCTCCACTTT
CDR3 protein: CASSRSGGIGISYNSPLHF

J gene: TRBJ2-7
V gene: TRBV5-1
D gene: TRBD2
clone size: few
CDR3 DNA: TGCGCCAGCAGCACAGGACTAGCCCGCGAGCAGTACTTC
CDR3 protein: CASSTGLAREQYF

J gene: TRBJ2-1
V gene: TRBV3-1/TRBV3-2
D gene: NA
clone size: NA
CDR3 DNA: TGTGCCAGCAGCCTCCTATTCCATGAGCAGTTCTTC
CDR3 protein: CASSLLFHEQFF